This record concerns one T cell receptor beta chain sequence. This record belongs to a study of blood T cell repertoires in COVID-19. As for the study in general: PBMCs, B-cell-depleted T cells, or T cells provided the cDNA or gDNA that made up the material.

Authors' analysis steps: Amplifying reference gene primers gave estimates of nucleated cell counts. Sequencing used immunoSEQ multiplex PCR; TCRdb keeps in-frame clones, though not all of them. The V and J calls and clone size are taken from that table; D and trimming were inferred from the DNA. The sample holds roughly 140,000 clones, about 81% seen once. V lost 5 bases to trimming and J lost 4 bases; unmatched junction nucleotides: 8. CDR3 length equals 14 residues. CDR1 is SQVTM and CDR2 is ANQGSEA in the germline V gene. The chain recombines TRBV29-1 with TRBJ2-1, with TRBD2 identical over 7 bases. The clonotype comes from an elderly woman with acute or convalescent COVID-19. The source material was peripheral blood. The CDR3 coding sequence is TGCAGCGTTCGGTCGGGGGGTCGATACAATGAGCAGTTCTTC. Amino acids: CSVRSGGRYNEQFF.